Presented here are 30 T cell receptor beta chains from one specimen sequenced in a study of cytomegalovirus exposure and HLA in healthy donors. PCR primers comprised 60 Vbeta and 13 Jbeta primers. Clones were sequenced by immunoSEQ multiplex PCR, and TCRdb holds only the in-frame ones, with some missing. The sample carries some 41,000 clones, 45% to 60% recorded once. The specimen was PBMCs. The receptors shown here come from a man between 60 and 75 years old in good health and CMV-seronegative.

This chain connects TRBV2 to TRBJ2-3; D is perhaps TRBD1 (5 bases). From germline, CDR1 is SNHLY and CDR2 FYNNEI. V dropped 2 bases and J dropped 5 bases, with 11 bases sitting between them. The CDR3 runs 14 residues. CDR3 protein: CASSELTERDTQYF. Written as DNA, the CDR3 is TGTGCCAGCAGTGAACTGACAGAGCGAGATACGCAGTATTTT.

DNA for the CDR3: TGTGCCAGCAGGGCCGGGACACTCTCCTACGAGCAGTACTTC. Translated, it gives CASRAGTLSYEQYF. This rearrangement joins TRBV2 to TRBJ2-7; possible D gene TRBD1, 6 bases. In germline, CDR1 is SNHLY, CDR2 FYNNEI. With 6 bases removed from V and 0 bases from J, the gap between germline ends came to 12 bases. CDR3 length equals 14 residues.

This clone was found once. The V gene is TRBV7-2, the J gene TRBJ1-1; unclear D gene. The CDR3 has 15 amino acids. Germline-derived CDR1 and CDR2 are SGHTA and FQGNSA. V lost 0 bases and J 5 bases, leaving 13 bases between the germline ends. The CDR3 DNA is TGTGCCAGCAGCTTAGCAGGGTCCCGAGGGACTGAAGCTTTCTTT. Protein product: CASSLAGSRGTEAFF.

This chain uses TRBV18 with TRBJ1-5, with TRBD1 identical over 9 bases. The CDR3 covers 16 residues. The ends lost 0 bases at V and 4 bases at J; junction bases unmatched: 4. CDR1 is KGHSH, CDR2 LQKENI, per germline. CDR3 nucleotides: TGTGCCAGCTCACCACCAACGGGACAGGGAAATCAGCCCCAGCATTTT. Residues: CASSPPTGQGNQPQHF.

The chain recombines TRBV9 with TRBJ1-2, with a possible D match to TRBD1 (5 bases). The V gene's germline CDR1 is SGDLS and CDR2 YYNGEE. This CDR3 is 15 amino acids long. Trimming took off 2 bases at V and 0 bases at J, with 11 bases between the two ends. DNA of the CDR3: TGTGCCAGCAGCGTCACCGACAGACCTAACTATGGCTACACCTTC. It yields the protein CASSVTDRPNYGYTF.

The chain employs TRBV10-1 and TRBJ2-1, with no clear D. Trimming pared 3 bases from V and 6 bases from J, leaving 12 bases between. CDR3 size: 14 residues. Germline lookup yields CDR1 WNHNN and CDR2 SYGVQD (reference sequence). CDR3 region: CASSDPPGINEQFF. CDR3 nucleotide sequence: TGCGCCAGCAGTGACCCCCCCGGTATCAATGAGCAGTTCTTC.

The V call is TRBV6-6, the J call TRBJ2-1, with TRBD1 matching over 10 bases. Germline lookup yields CDR1 MNHNY and CDR2 SVGAGI (reference sequence). V gave up 9 bases and J gave up 7 bases; unmatched junction bases: 9. This CDR3 has 14 residues. The chain's CDR3 is CASQGTGEWNEQFF. In DNA form, the CDR3 reads TGTGCCAGTCAAGGGACAGGGGAATGGAATGAGCAGTTCTTC.

Only a few counts were recorded for this clone. This sequence joins TRBV5-6 and TRBJ2-5, with D tentatively TRBD1 (5 bases). V gave up 2 bases and J gave up 2 bases, with 7 bases separating them. From germline, CDR1 is SGHDT and CDR2 YYEEEE. This CDR3 has 13 amino acids. The CDR3 DNA reads TGTGCCAGCAGCTTCACAGGTCAAGAGACCCAGTACTTC. This translates into CASSFTGQETQYF.

V usage is TRBV5-6 and J usage is TRBJ1-2; D call uncertain. CDR3 length: 12 residues. The germline V and J ends were trimmed by 3 bases and 5 bases, with 8 bases remaining between them. The germline V gene encodes CDR1 SGHDT and CDR2 YYEEEE. DNA of the CDR3: TGTGCCAGCAGCTCTTTCCGTTATGGCTACACCTTC. Amino acids: CASSSFRYGYTF.

The CDR3 coding sequence is TGTGCCAGCGGCCGGAGTGGCGGGAGCGAAATACAGGGGCAGTTCTTC. It codes for CASGRSGGSEIQGQFF. The chain joins TRBV14 to TRBJ2-1; the D gene is possibly TRBD2 (7 bases). Germline V gene sequence: CDR1 SGHDN, CDR2 FVKESK. This CDR3 comprises 16 residues. V was clipped by 8 bases and J by 12 bases, with 29 bases between them.

This clone occurred once. The CDR3 DNA follows: TGTGCCAGCCGGCGCTTCGCTAGCTCCTACAATGAGCAGTTCTTC. This sequence encodes CASRRFASSYNEQFF. The chain couples TRBV2 to TRBJ2-1; D remains unclear. The CDR3 is 15 residues long. V lost 8 bases, J lost 0 bases, and 14 bases lay in between. The germline V gene has CDR1 SNHLY and CDR2 FYNNEI. The full variable domain, with the rest looked up from reference TRBV2 and TRBJ2-1, is EPEVTQTPSHQVTQMGQEVILRCVPISNHLYFYWYRQILGQKVEFLVSFYNNEISEKSEIFDDQFSVERPDGSNFTLKIRSTKLEDSAMYFCASRRFASSYNEQFFGPGTRLTVL.

The rearrangement uses TRBV6-5 and TRBJ2-1; 8 bases line up with TRBD2. This CDR3 comprises 16 residues. V shed 0 bases, J shed 5 bases, and the junction held 6 bases outside the gene matches. Per germline, CDR1 MNHEY and CDR2 SVGAGI. CDR3 bases: TGTGCCAGCAGTTACTCCTTTGGACTAGCCCACAATGAGCAGTTCTTC. It translates to CASSYSFGLAHNEQFF.

The chain uses TRBV7-9 and TRBJ2-6; D is undetermined. This CDR3 region has 14 residues. Germline CDR1 and CDR2: SEHNR and FQNEAQ (reference sequence). Trimming took off 5 bases at V and 2 bases at J, with 7 bases between the two ends. CDR3 sequence (DNA): TGTGCCAGCAGCCCGCGGCCTGGGGCCAACGTCCTGACTTTC. This encodes CASSPRPGANVLTF. Based on the CDR3 plus reference TRBV7-9 and TRBJ2-6, the full variable domain is DTGVSQNPRHKITKRGQNVTFRCDPISEHNRLYWYRQTLGQGPEFLTYFQNEAQLEKSRLLSDRFSAERPKGSFSTLEIQRTEQGDSAMYLCASSPRPGANVLTFGAGSRLTVL.

CDR3 in DNA: TGTGCCAGTCTACAGCTCTCTGGAAACACCATATATTTT. It translates to CASLQLSGNTIYF. This chain uses TRBV7-9 with TRBJ1-3, with D uncertain. The CDR3 consists of 13 residues. Trimming shortened V by 9 bases and J by 0 bases, and 9 bases separated the two germline ends. Germline V gene data show CDR1 as SEHNR and CDR2 as FQNEAQ (reference sequence).

The chain employs TRBV4-3 and TRBJ2-2; TRBD2 is a possible D gene (5 bases). Germline V CDR1 and CDR2: LGHNA, YSLEER. The CDR3 totals 13 residues. Trimming cost V 8 bases and J 6 bases, with 13 bases left between them. Here the CDR3 reads CASSWERAGELFF. DNA for the CDR3: TGCGCCAGCTCGTGGGAGAGGGCCGGGGAGCTGTTTTTT.

This chain connects TRBV5-6 to TRBJ2-5; D is perhaps TRBD1 (5 bases). With 5 bases removed from V and 9 bases from J, the gap between germline ends came to 17 bases. This CDR3 has 13 amino acids. The germline V gene has CDR1 SGHDT and CDR2 YYEEEE. CDR3 in amino acids: CASSPKRGSAQYF. The CDR3, as DNA: TGTGCCAGCAGTCCTAAAAGGGGTTCGGCCCAGTACTTC.

In regard to this clone: A single base separates this from a much larger clone, so it may be a read error. The chain carries TRBV5-1 and TRBJ2-1; 11 bases are shared with TRBD2. J lost 6 bases, V lost 1 base, and 0 bases had no gene match. CDR1 is SGHRS and CDR2 is YFSETQ in the germline V gene. The CDR3 is made up of 14 amino acids. DNA of the CDR3: TGCGCCAGCAGCTTGCTAGCGGGAGGCAATGAGCAGTTCTTC. Its translation: CASSLLAGGNEQFF.

The chain is built from TRBV19 and TRBJ1-1; D perhaps matches TRBD1 (6 bases). Trimming removed 9 bases at V and 8 bases at J, with 22 bases between. The CDR3 spans 14 residues. The germline V gene encodes CDR1 LNHDA and CDR2 SQIVND (reference sequence). CDR3 sequence: CASSSVGGATEAFF. As DNA, the CDR3 is TGTGCCAGCAGTTCGGTGGGGGGGGCGACCGAAGCTTTCTTT.

This chain uses TRBV7-9 with TRBJ2-1; possible D gene TRBD2, 5 bases. Trimming left V 4 bases short and J 0 bases short, with 10 bases between. The CDR3 covers 15 residues. Germline V lookup: CDR1 SEHNR, CDR2 FQNEAQ (reference sequence). The CDR3 reads CASSSGLRSYNEQFF. In nucleotides, the CDR3 is TGTGCCAGCAGCTCCGGACTCCGCTCCTACAATGAGCAGTTCTTC.

This chain uses TRBV28 with TRBJ2-7; no reliable D call. This CDR3 has 13 residues. Germline V lookup: CDR1 MDHEN, CDR2 SYDVKM. The V end lost 8 bases, the J end lost 4 bases, and 15 bases lay between the germline ends. Written as DNA, the CDR3 is TGTGCCAGCGGCCCACGCAGGCGTTACGAGCAGTACTTC. This translates into CASGPRRRYEQYF. The variable domain in full, completed from reference TRBV28 and TRBJ2-7, reads DVKVTQSSRYLVKRTGEKVFLECVQDMDHENMFWYRQDPGLGLRLIYFSYDVKMKEKGDIPEGYSVSREKKERFSLILESASTNQTSMYLCASGPRRRYEQYFGPGTRLTVT.

The V gene is TRBV10-3, the J gene TRBJ2-7, with a possible D match to TRBD2 (6 bases). The V gene's germline CDR1 is ENHRY and CDR2 SYGVKD. V was shortened by 3 bases and J by 0 bases, with 18 bases between the two germline ends. The CDR3 sequence is 17 residues long. In nucleotides, the CDR3 is TGTGCCATCAGTGAACCCTCCGGAGCGGGCCGCTCCTACGAGCAGTACTTC. Encoded protein: CAISEPSGAGRSYEQYF.

V is TRBV4-2 and J is TRBJ1-5; D is unresolved. Trimming left V 0 bases short and J 0 bases short, with 9 bases between. Germline V lookup: CDR1 LGHNA, CDR2 YNFKEQ. CDR3 length: 16 amino acids. CDR3 in DNA: TGTGCCAGCAGCCAAGATCCGTCTAATAGCAATCAGCCCCAGCATTTT. This translates into CASSQDPSNSNQPQHF.

The chain combines TRBV29-1 with TRBJ1-5; the match to TRBD1 covers 8 bases. CDR1 and CDR2 from the germline V gene are SQVTM and ANQGSEA. The CDR3 extends over 13 amino acids. Losses at the gene ends were 5 bases for V and 6 bases for J; bases not matched to a gene: 6. CDR3 DNA: TGCAGCGTTTTGGACAGGGCGGGTCAGCCCCAGCATTTT. Residues: CSVLDRAGQPQHF.

CDR3 in amino acids: CASSPTAGRGYTF. The CDR3 DNA reads as TGTGCCAGCAGTCCCACGGCAGGCCGGGGCTACACCTTC. The rearrangement links TRBV6-5 to TRBJ1-2; D uncertain. The CDR3 covers 13 residues. The ends were cut back, 5 bases at V and 8 bases at J, with 15 bases in the middle. The germline gives CDR1 MNHEY, CDR2 SVGAGI.

The rearrangement uses TRBV5-1 and TRBJ1-2; D not resolved. V shed 0 bases and J shed 4 bases, with 13 bases lying between them. CDR3 length: 15 residues. Germline loops: CDR1 SGHRS, CDR2 YFSETQ. The CDR3 spells CASSLGIDTTYGYTF. CDR3 nucleotide sequence: TGCGCCAGCAGCTTGGGTATCGATACTACCTATGGCTACACCTTC.

V gene TRBV30 combines with J gene TRBJ1-5; D gene uncertain. Germline V gene sequence: CDR1 GTSNPN, CDR2 SVGIG (reference sequence). The CDR3 consists of 14 residues. Between the trimmed V and J ends, which lost 2 bases and 5 bases, there was a span of 13 bases. The CDR3 DNA reads as TGTGCCTGGAGTCCGGTCGGTAGTTATCAGCCCCAGCATTTT. Translation: CAWSPVGSYQPQHF.

The V call is TRBV7-8, the J call TRBJ2-3, with a possible D match to TRBD1 (6 bases). Trimming took 5 bases from V and 0 from J, leaving 18 bases between them. The CDR3 is 17 residues long. The germline gives CDR1 SGHVS, CDR2 FQNEAQ. This chain's CDR3 is CASSPYNGQTSTDTQYF. CDR3 nucleotides: TGTGCCAGCAGCCCATATAACGGACAGACGAGCACAGATACGCAGTATTTT.

This clone was observed a few times. V and J are TRBV5-1 and TRBJ2-4; TRBD1 agrees at 11 bases. The CDR3 runs 13 residues. CDR1 and CDR2 from the germline V gene are SGHRS and YFSETQ. V shed 3 bases and J 10 bases; nucleotides not matched to a gene: 3. The CDR3 here is CASSWGTGGIQYF. The CDR3 coding sequence is TGCGCCAGCAGCTGGGGGACAGGGGGGATTCAGTACTTC.

The genes are TRBV4-1 and TRBJ1-2, with D maybe TRBD1 (5 bases). Germline V lookup: CDR1 MGHRA, CDR2 YSYEKL. V lost 0 bases and J lost 4, with 15 bases in between. This CDR3 spans 16 amino acids. CDR3 sequence: CASSQDRAGQGYGYTF. The CDR3 DNA is TGCGCCAGCAGCCAAGATCGGGCCGGGCAGGGCTATGGCTACACCTTC.

The chain combines TRBV4-2 with TRBJ2-3, with unresolved D. Trimming removed 1 base at V and 0 bases at J, with 8 bases between. This CDR3 comprises 15 residues. CDR1 is LGHNA, CDR2 YNFKEQ, per germline. CDR3 DNA sequence: TGTGCCAGCAGCCAAGGAGGCTCTAGCACAGATACGCAGTATTTT. Translating gives CASSQGGSSTDTQYF.